Ten or more counts support the clone carrying this TCR beta chain. The CDR3 has 13 amino acids. Germline CDR1 reads SEHNR; CDR2 reads FQNEAQ (reference sequence). The ends were cut back, 5 bases at V and 3 bases at J, with 11 bases in the middle. TCRdb itself ran the RT-PCR reads through MiXCR, one entry per CDR3 protein. The data show around 580,000 distinct CDR3 sequences, around 13% seen once. The data originate from a study of response to subunit inactivated influenza vaccine. The clonotype was recovered from a man aged 50-59 years who received an inactivated influenza vaccine. Sequenced material: PBMCs from blood, taken about 13 days after vaccination. The chain combines TRBV7-9 with TRBJ2-7; possibly TRBD1 for D (5 bases). The CDR3 loop is CASSRPDSYEQYF. In DNA form, the CDR3 reads TGTGCCAGCAGCCGACCCGACAGCTACGAGCAGTACTTC.